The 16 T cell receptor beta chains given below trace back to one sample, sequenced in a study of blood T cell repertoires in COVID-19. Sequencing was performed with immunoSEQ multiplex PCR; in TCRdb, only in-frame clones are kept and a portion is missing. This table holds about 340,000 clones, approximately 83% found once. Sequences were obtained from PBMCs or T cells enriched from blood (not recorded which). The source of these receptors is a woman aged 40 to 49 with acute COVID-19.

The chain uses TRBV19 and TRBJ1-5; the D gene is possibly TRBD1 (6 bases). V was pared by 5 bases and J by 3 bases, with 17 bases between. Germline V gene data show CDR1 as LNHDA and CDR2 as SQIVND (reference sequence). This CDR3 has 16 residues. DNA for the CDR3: TGTGCCAGTAGTTCACAGGGAAAGGTCTCCAATCAGCCCCAGCATTTT. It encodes CASSSQGKVSNQPQHF.

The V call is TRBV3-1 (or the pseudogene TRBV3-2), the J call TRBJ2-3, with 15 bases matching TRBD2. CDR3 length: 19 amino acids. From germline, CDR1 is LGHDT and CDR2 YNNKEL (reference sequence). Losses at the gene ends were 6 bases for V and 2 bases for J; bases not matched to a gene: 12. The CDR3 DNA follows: TGTGCCAGCAGATTCACAGGACTAGCGGGGGGGTCTCACACAGATACGCAGTATTTT. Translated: CASRFTGLAGGSHTDTQYF.

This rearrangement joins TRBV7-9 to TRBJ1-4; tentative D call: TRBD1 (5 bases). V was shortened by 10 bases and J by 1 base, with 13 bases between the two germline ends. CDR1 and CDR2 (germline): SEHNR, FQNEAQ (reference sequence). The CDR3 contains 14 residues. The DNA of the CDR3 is TGTGCCACGTCGCGGGGCCAAACTAATGAAAAACTGTTTTTT. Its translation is CATSRGQTNEKLFF.

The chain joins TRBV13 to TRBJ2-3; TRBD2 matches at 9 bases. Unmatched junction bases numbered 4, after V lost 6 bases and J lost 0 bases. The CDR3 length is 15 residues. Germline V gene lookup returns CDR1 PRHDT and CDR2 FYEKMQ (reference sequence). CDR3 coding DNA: TGTGCCAGCAGACTTAGCGGGAGAAGCACAGATACGCAGTATTTT. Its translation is CASRLSGRSTDTQYF.

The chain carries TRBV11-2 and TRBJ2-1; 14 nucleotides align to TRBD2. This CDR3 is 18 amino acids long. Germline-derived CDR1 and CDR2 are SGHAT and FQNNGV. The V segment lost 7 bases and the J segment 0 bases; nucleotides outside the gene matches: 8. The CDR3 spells CASNPGTSGGSSYNEQFF. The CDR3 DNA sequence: TGTGCCAGCAACCCCGGGACTAGCGGGGGTAGCTCCTACAATGAGCAGTTCTTC.

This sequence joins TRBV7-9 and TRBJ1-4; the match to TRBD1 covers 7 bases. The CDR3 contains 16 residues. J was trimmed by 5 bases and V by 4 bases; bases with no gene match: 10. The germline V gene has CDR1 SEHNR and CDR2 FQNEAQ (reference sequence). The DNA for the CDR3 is TGTGCCAGCAGCTCCCAGGTGGACAGGCAGAATGAAAAACTGTTTTTT. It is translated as CASSSQVDRQNEKLFF.

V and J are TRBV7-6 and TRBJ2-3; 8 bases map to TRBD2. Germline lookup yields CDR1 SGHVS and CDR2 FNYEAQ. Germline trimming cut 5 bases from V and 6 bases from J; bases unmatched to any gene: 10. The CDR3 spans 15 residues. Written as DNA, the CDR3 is TGTGCCAGCAGCCCAGAGGGTGCTAGCGGGGATACGCAGTATTTT. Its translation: CASSPEGASGDTQYF. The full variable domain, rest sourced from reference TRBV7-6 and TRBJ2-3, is GAGVSQSPRYKVTKRGQDVALRCDPISGHVSLYWYRQALGQGPEFLTYFNYEAQQDKSGLPNDRFSAERPEGSISTLTIQRTEQRDSAMYRCASSPEGASGDTQYFGPGTRLTVL.

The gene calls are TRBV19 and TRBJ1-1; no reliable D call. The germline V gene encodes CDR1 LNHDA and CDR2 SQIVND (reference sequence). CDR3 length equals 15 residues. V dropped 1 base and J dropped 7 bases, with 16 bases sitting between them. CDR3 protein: CASSIVIHRESEAFF. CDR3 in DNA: TGTGCCAGTAGTATAGTCATTCATCGAGAGAGTGAAGCTTTCTTT.

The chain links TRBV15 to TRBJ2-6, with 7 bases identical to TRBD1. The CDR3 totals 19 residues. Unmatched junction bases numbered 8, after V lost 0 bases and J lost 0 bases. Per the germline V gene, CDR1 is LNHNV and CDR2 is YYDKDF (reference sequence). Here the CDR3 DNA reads TGTGCCACCAGCAGAGATACAGGGGTAGGAGTCTCTGGGGCCAACGTCCTGACTTTC. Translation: CATSRDTGVGVSGANVLTF.

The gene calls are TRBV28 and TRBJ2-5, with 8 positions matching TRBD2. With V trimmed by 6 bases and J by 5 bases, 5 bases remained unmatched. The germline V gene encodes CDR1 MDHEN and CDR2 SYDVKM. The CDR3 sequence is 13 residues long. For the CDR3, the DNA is TGTGCCAGCAGCGGGACTAGTGTGGAGACCCAGTACTTC. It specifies CASSGTSVETQYF.

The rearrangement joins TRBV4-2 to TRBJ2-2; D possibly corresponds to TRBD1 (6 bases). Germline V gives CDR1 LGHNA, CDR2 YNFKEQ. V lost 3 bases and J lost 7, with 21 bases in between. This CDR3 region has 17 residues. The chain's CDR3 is CASSQQGWLVMGGELFF. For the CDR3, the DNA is TGTGCCAGCAGCCAGCAGGGGTGGCTAGTAATGGGCGGGGAGCTGTTTTTT.

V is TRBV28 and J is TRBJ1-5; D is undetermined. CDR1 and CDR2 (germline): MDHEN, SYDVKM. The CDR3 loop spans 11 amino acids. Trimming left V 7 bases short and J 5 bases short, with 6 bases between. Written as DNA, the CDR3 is TGTGCCAGCAACGGTGATCAGCCCCAGCATTTT. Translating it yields CASNGDQPQHF. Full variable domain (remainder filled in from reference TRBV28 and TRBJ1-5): DVKVTQSSRYLVKRTGEKVFLECVQDMDHENMFWYRQDPGLGLRLIYFSYDVKMKEKGDIPEGYSVSREKKERFSLILESASTNQTSMYLCASNGDQPQHFGDGTRLSIL.

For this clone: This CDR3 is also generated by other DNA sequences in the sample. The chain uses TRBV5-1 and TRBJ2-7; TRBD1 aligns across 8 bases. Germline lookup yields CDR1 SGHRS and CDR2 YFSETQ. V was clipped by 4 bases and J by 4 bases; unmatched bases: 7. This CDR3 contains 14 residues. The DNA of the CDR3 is TGCGCCAGCAGCGGCGACAGGGGATCATACGAGCAGTACTTC. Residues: CASSGDRGSYEQYF.

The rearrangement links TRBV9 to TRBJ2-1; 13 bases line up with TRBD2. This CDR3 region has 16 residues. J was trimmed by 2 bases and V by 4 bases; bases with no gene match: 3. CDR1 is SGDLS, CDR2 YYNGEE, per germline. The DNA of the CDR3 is TGTGCCAGCAGCAGAGGGACTAGCGGGACCTACAATGAGCAGTTCTTC. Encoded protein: CASSRGTSGTYNEQFF.

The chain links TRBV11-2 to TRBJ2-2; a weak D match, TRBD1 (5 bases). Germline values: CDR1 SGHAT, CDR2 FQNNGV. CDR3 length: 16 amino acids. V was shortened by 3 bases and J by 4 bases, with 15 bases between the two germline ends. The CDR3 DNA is TGTGCCAGCAGCTTCTCCGGTGGGGCAGGCACCGGGGAGCTGTTTTTT. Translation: CASSFSGGAGTGELFF.

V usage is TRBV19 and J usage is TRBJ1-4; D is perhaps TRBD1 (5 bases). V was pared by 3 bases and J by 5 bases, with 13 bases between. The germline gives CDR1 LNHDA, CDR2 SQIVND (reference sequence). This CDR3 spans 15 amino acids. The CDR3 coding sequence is TGTGCCAGTAGTATGTGGGGCCAGGGAAATGAAAAACTGTTTTTT. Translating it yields CASSMWGQGNEKLFF.